This T cell receptor (beta chain) stems from a study of T cell responses to AZD1222 COVID-19 vaccine. Study context: Second-dose recipients at about 4 or about 12 weeks were treated as one pooled group.

TCRdb keeps only in-frame clones here, not all; method: immunoSEQ multiplex PCR. The sample consists of 110,000 or so clones, roughly 87% of them appearing once. The sequencing used peripheral blood, collected on day 0 of AZD1222 vaccination. The clonotype originates from an adult in good health.

In nucleotides, the CDR3 is TGTGCCAGCAGATGGTTGAGGGTAGGTGAAGCTTTCTTT. Encoded protein: CASRWLRVGEAFF. This sequence joins TRBV28 and TRBJ1-1, with D unresolved. Germline CDR1 is MDHEN and CDR2 is SYDVKM. With 6 bases removed from V and 7 bases from J, the gap between germline ends came to 15 bases. The CDR3 covers 13 residues.